This T cell receptor (beta chain) was obtained from a study of blood T cell repertoires in COVID-19. Study-level information: Some COVID-19 samples were acute and others convalescent; all came from the United States, Italy and Spain.

Method: immunoSEQ multiplex PCR; TCRdb's copy keeps in-frame clones and lacks some. Of approximately 49,000 clones in the sample, about 86% were seen once. Germline-derived CDR1 and CDR2 are MNHEY and SVGAGI. Trimming left V 0 bases short and J 7 bases short, with 12 bases between. The CDR3 has 14 residues. The chain is built from TRBV6-5 and TRBJ1-1; D remains ambiguous. The receptor comes from a man aged 50 to 60 with acute or convalescent COVID-19. The sequencing input was peripheral blood. The CDR3: CASSYSPGSFEAFF. The DNA for the CDR3 is TGTGCCAGCAGTTACTCTCCCGGGAGTTTTGAAGCTTTCTTT.